A selection of T cell receptor beta chains follows, all from one sample in a study of T cells in Graves' hyperthyroidism and ophthalmopathy. TCRdb recomputed calls from the multiplex PCR reads with MiXCR, one row per CDR3 protein. The sample has 300,000 to 450,000 distinct CDR3 sequences, around an eighth seen once. The sequenced sample was blood. Every receptor here comes from a man aged 25-45 years with Graves' hyperthyroidism that later progressed to Graves' ophthalmopathy. The CDR3 runs from the conserved cysteine through the conserved F or W. D genes are given only for firm matches. The listing skips clone size in some rows; elsewhere it reads once, few, many or a size class.

V gene: TRBV6-2/TRBV6-3; clone size: few; D gene: TRBD2; J gene: TRBJ2-2; CDR3 DNA: TGTGCCAGCAGTTACGGGGGGGGATCCGGGGAGCTGCTTTTT; CDR3 protein: CASSYGGGSGELLF
V gene: TRBV11-2; clone size: few; D gene: -; J gene: TRBJ2-4; CDR3 DNA: TGTGCCAGCAGCATGGCGGGGGCAAGAGCCAAAAACATTCAGTACTTC; CDR3 protein: CASSMAGARAKNIQYF
V gene: TRBV29-1; clone size: -; D gene: -; J gene: TRBJ1-4; CDR3 DNA: TGCAGCGTGTCCACGGGGGCCAATGAAAAACTGTTTTTT; CDR3 protein: CSVSTGANEKLFF
V gene: TRBV9; clone size: many; D gene: TRBD1; J gene: TRBJ1-6; CDR3 DNA: TGTGCCAGCAGCCGGGACAGGGATAATTCACCCCTCCACTTT; CDR3 protein: CASSRDRDNSPLHF
V gene: TRBV4-1; clone size: -; D gene: TRBD2; J gene: TRBJ2-7; CDR3 DNA: TGCGCCAGCAGCCAAAGTGGCCTAGCGGCCTACGAGCAGTACTTC; CDR3 protein: CASSQSGLAAYEQYF
V gene: TRBV18; clone size: many; D gene: -; J gene: TRBJ2-2; CDR3 DNA: TGTGCCAGCTCACCAGAGAGCGCCGGGGAGCTGTTTTTT; CDR3 protein: CASSPESAGELFF
V gene: TRBV7-9; clone size: many; D gene: -; J gene: TRBJ2-1; CDR3 DNA: TGTGCCAGCAGCTTAGGGCAGGAGACCCGTGAGCAGTTCTTC; CDR3 protein: CASSLGQETREQFF
V gene: TRBV11-2; clone size: many; D gene: TRBD1; J gene: TRBJ1-1; CDR3 DNA: TGTGCCAGCAGCTGGACAGGGGGCGGCATGAACACTGAAGCTTTCTTT; CDR3 protein: CASSWTGGGMNTEAFF
V gene: TRBV12-3/TRBV12-4; clone size: -; D gene: -; J gene: TRBJ1-5; CDR3 DNA: TGTGCCAGCAGTGGGATCGAAGGACAGCCCCAGCATTTT; CDR3 protein: CASSGIEGQPQHF
V gene: TRBV3-1; clone size: many; D gene: TRBD1; J gene: TRBJ1-1; CDR3 DNA: TGTGCCAGCAGCCAGGGCAGGGGGACTGAAGCTTTCTTT; CDR3 protein: CASSQGRGTEAFF
V gene: TRBV28; clone size: -; D gene: TRBD2; J gene: TRBJ2-7; CDR3 DNA: TGTGCCAGCAGTTTACGGGACTACACCTACGAGCAGTACTTC; CDR3 protein: CASSLRDYTYEQYF
V gene: TRBV3-1; clone size: many; D gene: TRBD1; J gene: TRBJ1-5; CDR3 DNA: TGTGCCAGCAGCCCTCGGACAGGGGAGCAGCCCCAGCATTTT; CDR3 protein: CASSPRTGEQPQHF
V gene: TRBV5-1; clone size: -; D gene: TRBD1; J gene: TRBJ1-4; CDR3 DNA: TGCGCCAGCAGGTGGGACAGGGGACAAAGGGAAAAACTGTTTTTT; CDR3 protein: CASRWDRGQREKLFF
V gene: TRBV6-5; clone size: few; D gene: -; J gene: TRBJ2-1; CDR3 DNA: TGTGCCAGCAGTTACGGAACGGGGGGCGCCTACAATGAGCAGTTCTTC; CDR3 protein: CASSYGTGGAYNEQFF
V gene: TRBV19; clone size: few; D gene: TRBD2; J gene: TRBJ2-5; CDR3 DNA: TGTGCCAGTAGCCGCGTGACTAGCGGGGGAGAGACCCAGTACTTC; CDR3 protein: CASSRVTSGGETQYF
V gene: TRBV2; clone size: many; D gene: -; J gene: TRBJ1-1; CDR3 DNA: TGTGCCAGCGCCCGCGGAGTTTGGGGGAACACTGAAGCTTTCTTT; CDR3 protein: CASARGVWGNTEAFF
V gene: TRBV6-1; clone size: few; D gene: -; J gene: TRBJ1-1; CDR3 DNA: TGTGCCAGCAGCCAACGGGCGGCAGAAGCTTTCTTT; CDR3 protein: CASSQRAAEAFF
V gene: TRBV9; clone size: -; D gene: -; J gene: TRBJ1-2; CDR3 DNA: TGTGCCAGCAGCCCAGGCCAGGCGGGCTACACCTTC; CDR3 protein: CASSPGQAGYTF
V gene: TRBV3-1; clone size: few; D gene: -; J gene: TRBJ2-7; CDR3 DNA: TGTGCCAGCCAGGACCCGGCGGGGGCTTACGAGCAGTACTTC; CDR3 protein: CASQDPAGAYEQYF
V gene: TRBV2; clone size: many; D gene: TRBD2; J gene: TRBJ2-7; CDR3 DNA: TGTGCCAGCAACGAAGGTAGCGGGGGGCTCAACGAGCAGTACTTC; CDR3 protein: CASNEGSGGLNEQYF
V gene: TRBV4-1; clone size: few; D gene: TRBD2; J gene: TRBJ2-7; CDR3 DNA: TGCGCCAGCAGCCACGAAGCGGGGGCCGATACCTACGAGCAGTACTTC; CDR3 protein: CASSHEAGADTYEQYF
V gene: TRBV7-2; clone size: -; D gene: -; J gene: TRBJ2-5; CDR3 DNA: TGTGCCAGCAGCTTAGCGTCACAGGGAGAGCAAGAGACCCAGTACTTC; CDR3 protein: CASSLASQGEQETQYF
V gene: TRBV28; clone size: -; D gene: -; J gene: TRBJ2-1; CDR3 DNA: TGTGCCAGCAGCTATACTAGTCCCGAGCAGTTCTTC; CDR3 protein: CASSYTSPEQFF